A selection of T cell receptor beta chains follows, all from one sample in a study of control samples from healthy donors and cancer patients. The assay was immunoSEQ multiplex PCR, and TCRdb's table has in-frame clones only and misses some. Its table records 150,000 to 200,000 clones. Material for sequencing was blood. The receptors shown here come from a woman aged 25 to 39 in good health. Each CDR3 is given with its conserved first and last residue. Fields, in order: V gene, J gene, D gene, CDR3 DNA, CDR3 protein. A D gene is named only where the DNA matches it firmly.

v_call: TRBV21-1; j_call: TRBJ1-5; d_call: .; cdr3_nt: TGTGCCAGCAGCAAAGCGCTTTGTGGGACGGGACTAGAACTTCTGAAGCCCCAGCATTTT; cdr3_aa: CASSKALCGTGLELLKPQHF
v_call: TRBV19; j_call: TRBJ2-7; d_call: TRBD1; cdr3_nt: TGTGCCAGTAAAGGACAGGGGGCGGGGTACGAGCAGTACTTC; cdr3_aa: CASKGQGAGYEQYF
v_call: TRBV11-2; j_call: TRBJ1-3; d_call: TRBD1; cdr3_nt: TGTGCCAGCAGCTCCAGGGGGCGCGGGGTTTGGTGGGGAAACACCATATATTTT; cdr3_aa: CASSSRGRGVWWGNTIYF
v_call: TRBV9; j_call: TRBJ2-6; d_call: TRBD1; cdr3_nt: TGTGCCAGCAGCGTATGGACAGGGGAAATTTCTGGGGCCAACGTCCTGACTTTC; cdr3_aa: CASSVWTGEISGANVLTF
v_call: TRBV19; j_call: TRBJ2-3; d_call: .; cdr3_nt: TGTGCCAGTAGTATAGATACCCGCACAGATACGCAGTATTTT; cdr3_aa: CASSIDTRTDTQYF
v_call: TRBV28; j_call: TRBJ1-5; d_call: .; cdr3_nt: TGTGCCAGCAGTTCTACAGGGATTAATCAGCCCCAGCATTTT; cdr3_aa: CASSSTGINQPQHF
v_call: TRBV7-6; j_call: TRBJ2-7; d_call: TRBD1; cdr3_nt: TGTGCCAGCAGCGCCCCGGACAGGGCCCACCACGAGCAGTACTTC; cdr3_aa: CASSAPDRAHHEQYF
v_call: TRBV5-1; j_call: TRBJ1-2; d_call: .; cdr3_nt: TGCGCCAGCAGCTTAGTAGGGGATGGCTACACCTTC; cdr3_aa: CASSLVGDGYTF
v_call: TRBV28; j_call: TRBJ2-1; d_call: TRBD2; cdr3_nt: TGTGCCAGCAGTACTCACGGGGGGAATGAGCAGTTCTTC; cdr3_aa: CASSTHGGNEQFF
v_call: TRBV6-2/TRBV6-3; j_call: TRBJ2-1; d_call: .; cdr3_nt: TGTGCCAGCAGCCTTTTGGAGAGCTCCTACAATGAGCAGTTCTTC; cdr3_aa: CASSLLESSYNEQFF
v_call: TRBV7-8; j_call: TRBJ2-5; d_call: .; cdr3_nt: TGTGCCAGCAGCTTCGCAAAATATGGGGAGACCCAGTACTTC; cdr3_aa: CASSFAKYGETQYF
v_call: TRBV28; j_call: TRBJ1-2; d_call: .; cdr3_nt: TGTGCCAGCAGTTTATCCCCGGATGGCTACACCTTC; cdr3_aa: CASSLSPDGYTF
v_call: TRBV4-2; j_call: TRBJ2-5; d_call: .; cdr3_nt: TGTGCCAGCAGCCTATCCGAGGGGCAAGAGACCCAGTACTTC; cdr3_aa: CASSLSEGQETQYF
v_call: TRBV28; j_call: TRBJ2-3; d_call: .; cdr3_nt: TGTGCCAGCAGTTTATCTCGGGGCCTTGGGTCCCTCACAGATACGCAGTATTTT; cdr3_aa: CASSLSRGLGSLTDTQYF
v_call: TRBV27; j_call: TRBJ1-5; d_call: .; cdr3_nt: TGTGCCAGCAGTTTATCGGTCAATGGGGGACGGGGCAATCAGCCCCAGCATTTT; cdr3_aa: CASSLSVNGGRGNQPQHF
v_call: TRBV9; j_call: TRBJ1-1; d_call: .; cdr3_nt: TGTGCCAGCAGCGTATCTAGGGACACTGAAGCTTTCTTT; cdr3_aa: CASSVSRDTEAFF
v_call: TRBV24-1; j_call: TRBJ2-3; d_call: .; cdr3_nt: TGTGCCACCAGTGTGCGGAGCGGAAGCACAGATACGCAGTATTTT; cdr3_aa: CATSVRSGSTDTQYF
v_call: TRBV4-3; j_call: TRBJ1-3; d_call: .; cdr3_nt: TGCGCCAGCAGCCAAGAAGCTACACTCTCTGGAAACACCATATATTTT; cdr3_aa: CASSQEATLSGNTIYF
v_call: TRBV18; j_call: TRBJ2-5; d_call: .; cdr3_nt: TGTGCCAGCTCACCAGGAACCAGGGGCGCGGAGACCCAGTACTTC; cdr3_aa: CASSPGTRGAETQYF
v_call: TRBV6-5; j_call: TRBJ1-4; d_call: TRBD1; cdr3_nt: TGTGCCAGCAGTAGAGGACAGGCGGCAAATGAAAAACTGTTTTTT; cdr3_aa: CASSRGQAANEKLFF
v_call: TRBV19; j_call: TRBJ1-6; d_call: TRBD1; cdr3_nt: TGTGCCAGTAGTGCCCGACAGGGACTGAATTCACCCCTCCACTTT; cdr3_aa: CASSARQGLNSPLHF
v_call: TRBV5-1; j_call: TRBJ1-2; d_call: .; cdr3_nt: TGCGCCTCTCGCCGTGGGGGCTCTTCTAACTATGGCTACACCTTC; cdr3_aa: CASRRGGSSNYGYTF
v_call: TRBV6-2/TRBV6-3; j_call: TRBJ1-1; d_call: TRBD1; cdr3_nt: TGTGCCAGCAGCCACTACACCCCCGGAAGGGGGCCTAACACTGAAGCTTTCTTT; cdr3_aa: CASSHYTPGRGPNTEAFF
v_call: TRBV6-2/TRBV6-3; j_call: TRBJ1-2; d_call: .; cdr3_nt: TGTGCCAGCAGTTATCGTCAGGAAGGGGGATACAACTATGGCTACACCTTC; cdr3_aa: CASSYRQEGGYNYGYTF
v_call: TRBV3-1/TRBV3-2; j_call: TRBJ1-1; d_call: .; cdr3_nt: TGTGCCAGCAGCCCGGGGATAGTTAGTACTGAAGCTTTCTTT; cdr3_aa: CASSPGIVSTEAFF
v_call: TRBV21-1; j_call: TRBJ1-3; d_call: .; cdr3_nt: TGTGCCAGCAGCAAAGAGGGAGGGTTAGCTTCTGGAAACACCATATATTTT; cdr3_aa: CASSKEGGLASGNTIYF
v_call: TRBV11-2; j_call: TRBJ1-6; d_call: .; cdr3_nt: TGTGCCAGCAGCGGGAGTAATTCACCCCTCCACTTT; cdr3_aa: CASSGSNSPLHF
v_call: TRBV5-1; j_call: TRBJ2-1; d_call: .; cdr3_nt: TGCGCCAGCAGCTTGTACAATGAGCAGTTCTTC; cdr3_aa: CASSLYNEQFF
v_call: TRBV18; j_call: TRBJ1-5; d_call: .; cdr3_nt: TGTGCCAGCTCACCCGGGCATAGCAATCAGCCCCAGCATTTT; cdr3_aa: CASSPGHSNQPQHF
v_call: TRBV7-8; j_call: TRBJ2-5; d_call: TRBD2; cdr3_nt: TGTGCCAGCAGCTCGGAGCGGGGGGCCCAAGAGACCCAGTACTTC; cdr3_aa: CASSSERGAQETQYF
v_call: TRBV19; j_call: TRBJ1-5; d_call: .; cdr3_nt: TGTGCCAGTAGTATTAATCTGGAACAGCCCCAGCATTTT; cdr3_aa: CASSINLEQPQHF
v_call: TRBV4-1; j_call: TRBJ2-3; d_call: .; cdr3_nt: TGCGCCAGCAGCCCCGCCGGCGAAAGGCTCTCAGATACGCAGTATTTT; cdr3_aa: CASSPAGERLSDTQYF
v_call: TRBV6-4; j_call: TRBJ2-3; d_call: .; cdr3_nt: TGTGCCAGCAGTGGGGGACGGGGGGCCACAGATACGCAGTATTTT; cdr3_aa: CASSGGRGATDTQYF
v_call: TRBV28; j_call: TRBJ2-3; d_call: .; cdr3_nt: TGTGCCAGCAGTTTAGGTCGGGGGCCTCAGGATACGCAGTATTTT; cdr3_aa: CASSLGRGPQDTQYF
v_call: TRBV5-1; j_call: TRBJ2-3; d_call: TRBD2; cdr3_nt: TGCGCCAGCAGCTTGGGGGGGAGACTAGCGGTTAGCACAGATACGCAGTATTTT; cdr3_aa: CASSLGGRLAVSTDTQYF
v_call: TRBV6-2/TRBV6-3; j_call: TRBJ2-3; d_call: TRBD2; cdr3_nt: TGTGCCAGCAGTAGCGGGGGGGCCACAGATACGCAGTATTTT; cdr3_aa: CASSSGGATDTQYF
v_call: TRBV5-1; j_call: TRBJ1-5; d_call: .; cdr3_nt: TGCGCCAGCAGCCTACAGGGAAGTGATCAGCCCCAGCATTTT; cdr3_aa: CASSLQGSDQPQHF
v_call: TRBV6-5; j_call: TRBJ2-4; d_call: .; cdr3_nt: TGTGCCAGCAGTCAATCAGGGCTCGCGAACATTCAGTACTTC; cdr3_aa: CASSQSGLANIQYF
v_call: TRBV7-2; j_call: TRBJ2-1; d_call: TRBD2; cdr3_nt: TGTGCCAGCAGCTTAGTCGGCGGGGGGTACAATGAGCAGTTCTTC; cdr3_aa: CASSLVGGGYNEQFF
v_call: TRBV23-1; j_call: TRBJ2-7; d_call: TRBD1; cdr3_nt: TGCGCCAGCAGTCAATCGTCAGGGGGCCCCTACGAGCAGTACTTC; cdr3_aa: CASSQSSGGPYEQYF
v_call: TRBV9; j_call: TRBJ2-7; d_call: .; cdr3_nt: TGTGCCAGCAGCGTTCAGGGAACTCACGACGAGCAGTACTTC; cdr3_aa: CASSVQGTHDEQYF
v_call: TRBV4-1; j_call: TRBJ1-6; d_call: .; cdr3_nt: TGCGCCAGCAGCCAAGATGTGGGGACCCGATATTCACCCCTCCACTTT; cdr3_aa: CASSQDVGTRYSPLHF